These T cell receptor beta chains were read from a single sample in a study of blood T cell repertoires in COVID-19. Sequencing was performed with immunoSEQ multiplex PCR; in TCRdb, only in-frame clones are kept and a portion is missing. Of roughly 150,000 clones listed, 82% are singletons. Sequenced sample: peripheral blood. These receptors came from a woman of 80 years or more with acute or convalescent COVID-19. Both conserved end residues are trimmed from each CDR3. The order of the fields is J gene, clone size, V gene, D gene, CDR3 protein. A D gene is named only where the DNA matches it firmly. The size entry is marked missing in some rows and otherwise reads once, few, many or a size class.

J: TRBJ2-7; size: -; V: TRBV6-5; D: TRBD2; CDR3: ASSLLAGGPYEQY
J: TRBJ2-1; size: -; V: TRBV4-1; D: -; CDR3: ASSQVSGDNEQF
J: TRBJ2-1; size: few; V: TRBV6-8; D: TRBD2; CDR3: ASSQLAGPYNEQF
J: TRBJ1-1; size: few; V: TRBV7-8; D: TRBD1; CDR3: ASSSAMTGSTF
J: TRBJ1-1; size: few; V: TRBV5-1; D: TRBD1; CDR3: ASRSQGANTEAF
J: TRBJ2-1; size: -; V: TRBV7-9; D: -; CDR3: ASSPPTRGYYNEQF
J: TRBJ2-1; size: -; V: TRBV4-1; D: -; CDR3: ASRLRPGSSYNEQF
J: TRBJ1-3; size: -; V: TRBV18; D: -; CDR3: ASSPAKSGNTIY
J: TRBJ1-2; size: -; V: TRBV7-9; D: -; CDR3: ASSSNGEGNGYT
J: TRBJ2-1; size: -; V: TRBV4-2; D: -; CDR3: ASTPQWQGGDEQF
J: TRBJ1-1; size: -; V: TRBV5-1; D: -; CDR3: ASSFSPTAMNTEAF
J: TRBJ2-3; size: -; V: TRBV27; D: -; CDR3: ASRRLEYTDTQY
J: TRBJ2-1; size: -; V: TRBV27; D: -; CDR3: ASSLSSVYRNEQF
J: TRBJ1-1; size: -; V: TRBV29-1; D: -; CDR3: SVEQGQNTEAF
J: TRBJ1-2; size: once; V: TRBV9; D: -; CDR3: ASSAIPPGNAIPIYGYT
J: TRBJ1-1; size: few; V: TRBV9; D: TRBD1; CDR3: ASSPEPEGGFTEAF
J: TRBJ2-1; size: -; V: TRBV30; D: TRBD2; CDR3: ACLGLAGMNEQF
J: TRBJ2-7; size: -; V: TRBV2; D: TRBD2; CDR3: ASTRGLAGGVNEQY
J: TRBJ1-2; size: -; V: TRBV7-2; D: -; CDR3: ASSLIGRSGYT
J: TRBJ1-2; size: once; V: TRBV12-3/TRBV12-4; D: -; CDR3: ASSFPRGDGYT
J: TRBJ2-3; size: few; V: TRBV14; D: TRBD1; CDR3: ASSQAHWGTGGADTQY
J: TRBJ1-2; size: -; V: TRBV12-3/TRBV12-4; D: -; CDR3: ASSLGRYYGYT
J: TRBJ2-3; size: -; V: TRBV10-3; D: -; CDR3: AISESLTVGADTQY
J: TRBJ1-2; size: -; V: TRBV11-2; D: TRBD1; CDR3: ASSPVQDRVLYGYT
J: TRBJ2-7; size: once; V: TRBV30; D: -; CDR3: AWSIGATVLRPYEQY
J: TRBJ1-2; size: once; V: TRBV10-3; D: -; CDR3: AISSRAYYT
J: TRBJ2-7; size: -; V: TRBV11-1; D: -; CDR3: ASSLWEQGDEQY
J: TRBJ1-1; size: -; V: TRBV4-1; D: -; CDR3: ASSQGPRTEAF
J: TRBJ1-2; size: -; V: TRBV2; D: -; CDR3: ASSGVNYGYT
J: TRBJ2-3; size: -; V: TRBV5-1; D: -; CDR3: ASSLQGGLDTQY
J: TRBJ2-7; size: -; V: TRBV4-2; D: -; CDR3: ASSQEGTDSYEQY
J: TRBJ2-7; size: few; V: TRBV27; D: -; CDR3: ASSLIFSRLGYEQY
J: TRBJ2-3; size: once; V: TRBV9; D: TRBD2; CDR3: ASNRAGGSDTQY
J: TRBJ2-1; size: -; V: TRBV11-2; D: TRBD2; CDR3: ASSGAGGYNEQF
J: TRBJ2-3; size: -; V: TRBV5-4; D: -; CDR3: ASSLGGGGPTDTQY
J: TRBJ2-1; size: -; V: TRBV2; D: -; CDR3: ASSRGRGAGNEQF
J: TRBJ2-3; size: -; V: TRBV5-4; D: TRBD2; CDR3: ASSPQAERGGRYTQY
J: TRBJ2-4; size: -; V: TRBV7-2; D: TRBD2; CDR3: ASSRTSGRNIQY
J: TRBJ2-7; size: few; V: TRBV7-8; D: -; CDR3: ASSSRVPAGEQY
J: TRBJ1-2; size: -; V: TRBV30; D: -; CDR3: AWTHRWYGYT
J: TRBJ1-1; size: -; V: TRBV6-5; D: -; CDR3: ASSQEVNTEAF
J: TRBJ2-3; size: -; V: TRBV7-8; D: TRBD1; CDR3: ASSARQGLADTQY
J: TRBJ1-2; size: few; V: TRBV27; D: TRBD1; CDR3: ASRSIKGADYGYT
J: TRBJ2-2; size: -; V: TRBV5-1; D: TRBD2; CDR3: ASSFRMIGSGGNTGELF
J: TRBJ1-2; size: -; V: TRBV27; D: TRBD1; CDR3: ASSFATGGVYGYT
J: TRBJ2-1; size: -; V: TRBV5-1; D: TRBD2; CDR3: ASSLQLAGGAVWEQF